The 12 T cell receptor beta chains presented below share a single source sample, sequenced in a study of chemoradiotherapy in HPV16-positive cancers. Sequenced by immunoSEQ multiplex PCR; TCRdb stores in-frame clones only, minus some. The sample contains under 35,000 clones, 93% of which appear only once. Sequences were derived from blood, sampled from a patient who underwent chemoradiotherapy. The receptors derive from a human donor with HPV-associated anogenital cancer.

This chain connects TRBV5-4 to TRBJ2-2; 8 positions agree with TRBD2. The CDR3 loop spans 15 amino acids. The J segment lost 5 bases and the V segment lost 3 bases, leaving 6 bases of the junction unmatched. Germline loops: CDR1 SGHNT, CDR2 YYREEE (reference sequence). The CDR3 bases are TGTGCCAGCAGCTCACTAGCGGCTATTACCGGGGAGCTGTTTTTT. Its protein is CASSSLAAITGELFF.

The chain couples TRBV5-4 to TRBJ2-3; D gene unclear. The CDR3 has 12 residues. Germline CDR1 is SGHNT and CDR2 is YYREEE (reference sequence). V dropped 1 base and J dropped 7 bases, with 7 bases sitting between them. CDR3 residues: CASSLRTNTQYF. The CDR3 DNA reads TGTGCCAGCAGCTTGCGCACTAATACGCAGTATTTT.

This clone occurred a few times. V gene TRBV6-1 combines with J gene TRBJ1-2, with 7 nucleotides matching TRBD1. V shed 7 bases and J 7 bases; nucleotides not matched to a gene: 9. Germline V gene sequence: CDR1 MNHNS, CDR2 SASEGT. The CDR3 has 13 residues. In DNA, the CDR3 is TGTGCCAGCATCCTCGACAGGGTGGGTGGCTACACCTTC. Translation gives CASILDRVGGYTF.

J is TRBJ2-1 and V is TRBV6-5; 8 positions agree with TRBD1. The CDR3 runs 15 residues. Germline V gene sequence: CDR1 MNHEY, CDR2 SVGAGI. V lost 6 bases and J lost 6; bases outside the gene matches: 10. DNA for the CDR3: TGTGCCAGCAGCCCCGACAGGGGCCCCTCCAATGAGCAGTTCTTC. Translated: CASSPDRGPSNEQFF.

The chain has TRBV28 and TRBJ2-3; D is perhaps TRBD1 (6 bases). Germline-derived CDR1 and CDR2 are MDHEN and SYDVKM. V was pared by 6 bases and J by 0 bases, with 10 bases between. The CDR3 has 14 amino acids. The CDR3 loop is CASSLRGSTDTQYF. The DNA of the CDR3 is TGTGCCAGCAGCCTCAGGGGTAGCACAGATACGCAGTATTTT. Full variable domain (rest looked up from reference TRBV28 and TRBJ2-3): DVKVTQSSRYLVKRTGEKVFLECVQDMDHENMFWYRQDPGLGLRLIYFSYDVKMKEKGDIPEGYSVSREKKERFSLILESASTNQTSMYLCASSLRGSTDTQYFGPGTRLTVL.

This clone has only one observation. V and J are TRBV28 and TRBJ2-1, with D perhaps matching TRBD1 (5 bases). Per the germline V gene, CDR1 is MDHEN and CDR2 is SYDVKM. This CDR3 has 12 amino acids. Trimming took 8 bases from V and 6 from J, leaving 11 bases between them. CDR3: CASVQAGNEQFF. As DNA, the CDR3 is TGTGCCAGCGTACAGGCCGGCAATGAGCAGTTCTTC.

CDR3 loop: CASSYSAAGQPQHF. CDR3 nucleotide sequence: TGTGCCAGCAGTTACTCCGCGGCGGGCCAGCCCCAGCATTTT. V and J are TRBV6-5 and TRBJ1-5, with D unresolved. The ends were cut back, 0 bases at V and 7 bases at J, with 10 bases in the middle. The germline gives CDR1 MNHEY, CDR2 SVGAGI. The CDR3 is 14 residues long.

The chain joins TRBV19 to TRBJ2-7; possible D gene TRBD1, 6 bases. The germline V gene encodes CDR1 LNHDA and CDR2 SQIVND (reference sequence). The CDR3 covers 13 residues. The V and J ends lost 0 bases and 7 bases respectively, with 10 bases between them. The CDR3 here is CASSIDRGQEQYF. The CDR3 nucleotides read TGTGCCAGTAGTATAGATCGGGGACAAGAGCAGTACTTC. Based on the CDR3 plus reference TRBV19 and TRBJ2-7, the full variable domain is DGGITQSPKYLFRKEGQNVTLSCEQNLNHDAMYWYRQDPGQGLRLIYYSQIVNDFQKGDIAEGYSVSREKKESFPLTVTSAQKNPTAFYLCASSIDRGQEQYFGPGTRLTVT.

The chain combines TRBV29-1 with TRBJ2-1; no definite D call. The CDR3 extends over 8 amino acids. Trimming cost V 8 bases and J 5 bases, with 1 base left between them. CDR1 is SQVTM and CDR2 is ANQGSEA in the germline V gene. The CDR3 DNA reads as TGCAGCCACAATGAGCAGTTCTTC. Translation gives CSHNEQFF.

CDR3 in amino acids: CASSVGQAQETQYF. The CDR3 DNA reads TGTGCCAGCAGCGTGGGACAGGCTCAAGAGACCCAGTACTTC. The chain uses TRBV9 and TRBJ2-5, with 8 bases fitting TRBD1. The CDR3 runs 14 residues. CDR1 SGDLS and CDR2 YYNGEE come from the germline V gene. V was clipped by 2 bases and J by 2 bases; unmatched bases: 2.

The J gene is TRBJ1-5, the V gene TRBV9; the D is unclear. CDR1 and CDR2 from the germline V gene are SGDLS and YYNGEE. There are 14 residues in the CDR3. Trimming removed 0 bases at V and 0 bases at J, with 4 bases between. CDR3 region: CASSVGRSNQPQHF. The CDR3 DNA reads TGTGCCAGCAGCGTAGGGCGTAGCAATCAGCCCCAGCATTTT.

This chain uses TRBV9 with TRBJ1-5; the D is unclear. Germline V gene sequence: CDR1 SGDLS, CDR2 YYNGEE. The CDR3 length is 10 residues. Trimming left V 8 bases short and J 4 bases short, with 4 bases between. CDR3: CASRNQPQHF. CDR3 DNA sequence: TGTGCCAGTCGAAATCAGCCCCAGCATTTT.